This is a list of T cell receptor beta chains from one sample in a study of T cell responses to AZD1222 COVID-19 vaccine. The data were produced by immunoSEQ multiplex PCR, yet TCRdb's version contains in-frame clones alone and is incomplete. The listing records around 150,000 clones. Sequenced: peripheral blood. The source of these receptors is an adult in good health. Each CDR3 is given with its conserved first and last residue. The order of the fields is D gene, V gene, J gene, CDR3 DNA, CDR3 protein. D genes are given only for firm matches.

>TRBD1|TRBV24-1|TRBJ1-1
TGTGCCACCAGTGGTGTTGGGACAGGAGATGGGACGAACACTGAAGCTTTCTTT
CATSGVGTGDGTNTEAFF
>-|TRBV11-2|TRBJ2-3
TGTGCCAGCAGCAGAGGGGGGGATACGCAGTATTTT
CASSRGGDTQYF
>-|TRBV6-1|TRBJ2-7
TGTGCCAGCAGTGAAGTTTTAGACATAACCTACGAGCAGTACTTC
CASSEVLDITYEQYF
>-|TRBV7-9|TRBJ1-1
TGTGCCAGCAGCTTAGATCGGGGTACGAACACTGAAGCTTTCTTT
CASSLDRGTNTEAFF
>-|TRBV28|TRBJ2-4
TGTGCCAGCAGTTTGAGGGCAAGGAGAAACATTCAGTACTTC
CASSLRARRNIQYF
>TRBD2|TRBV7-2|TRBJ2-1
TGTGCCAGCAGCTTCTACCCAGGGACTAGCGGGGGCCTCAATGAGCAGTTCTTC
CASSFYPGTSGGLNEQFF
>-|TRBV5-1|TRBJ2-5
TGCGCCAGCAGCTTGAATTGGGGTTTACAAGAGACCCAGTACTTC
CASSLNWGLQETQYF
>TRBD1|TRBV11-3|TRBJ2-7
TGTGCCAGCAGGCGGGACAGGGCGAGAGAGCAGTACTTC
CASRRDRAREQYF
>-|TRBV7-9|TRBJ1-1
TGTGCCAGCAGCCTCCAATCAGGACGGAACACTGAAGCTTTCTTT
CASSLQSGRNTEAFF
>-|TRBV30|TRBJ1-1
TGTGCCTGGAGTACCCTCAGGGCCATGAACACTGAAGCTTTCTTT
CAWSTLRAMNTEAFF
>TRBD1|TRBV10-3|TRBJ1-1
TGTGCCATCAGGTGGGGACAGGGGGTTACTGAAGCTTTCTTT
CAIRWGQGVTEAFF
>-|TRBV10-3|TRBJ1-1
TGTGCCATTCGGCGGGGGGACACTGAAGCTTTCTTT
CAIRRGDTEAFF
>-|TRBV4-1|TRBJ1-6
TGCGCCAGCAGCTTCCTCAGTTTGGGTTCACCCCTCCACTTT
CASSFLSLGSPLHF
>TRBD1|TRBV12-3/TRBV12-4|TRBJ2-7
TGTGCCAGCAGTCACCTACCGGGACAGGAGCAGTACTTC
CASSHLPGQEQYF
>-|TRBV10-2|TRBJ1-3
TGCGCCAGCAGTGAGCAGGGTGGAAACACCATATATTTT
CASSEQGGNTIYF
>TRBD1|TRBV28|TRBJ1-2
TGTGCCAGCAGCACCGGGACAGAGTATGGCTACACCTTC
CASSTGTEYGYTF
>-|TRBV28|TRBJ1-4
TGTGCCAGCAGTTCCTCAGGGGCGGGTAATGAAAAACTGTTTTTT
CASSSSGAGNEKLFF
>-|TRBV6-2/TRBV6-3|TRBJ2-7
TGTGCCAGCAGCAATGGTGGTGGGCAGTACTTC
CASSNGGGQYF
>-|TRBV11-2|TRBJ1-3
TGTGCCAGCAGCTTACGGGAGGACAGTGGAAACACCATATATTTT
CASSLREDSGNTIYF
>-|TRBV3-1/TRBV3-2|TRBJ1-4
TGTGCCAGCAGCCAAGAATTGACATCCCTACTTAGAACTAATGAAAAACTGTTTTTT
CASSQELTSLLRTNEKLFF
>-|TRBV24-1|TRBJ2-5
TGTGCCACCAGTGATTTTACGGAGACCCAGTACTTC
CATSDFTETQYF
>TRBD1|TRBV5-1|TRBJ1-4
TGCGCCAGCAGCCACACCGGGACAGTCAATGAAAAACTGTTTTTT
CASSHTGTVNEKLFF
>-|TRBV2|TRBJ1-1
TGTGCCAGCAGTGACCTGAGCGGAGTTAAAGCTTTCTTT
CASSDLSGVKAFF
>-|TRBV12-3/TRBV12-4|TRBJ1-1
TGTGCCAGCAGTCTGACAGACACTAAAGCTTTCTTT
CASSLTDTKAFF
>TRBD1|TRBV7-9|TRBJ1-2
TGTGCCAGCAGCTTCCAGACAGGGGTTAGAGGCTACACCTTC
CASSFQTGVRGYTF
>TRBD1|TRBV7-3|TRBJ1-4
TGTGCCAGCAGCCCGAAATCGGGACAGGGGGCCGGGGAAAAACTGTTTTTT
CASSPKSGQGAGEKLFF
>-|TRBV4-3|TRBJ2-7
TGCGCCAGCAGCCATATACGAGGGAGCTCCTACGAGCAGTACTTC
CASSHIRGSSYEQYF
>-|TRBV2|TRBJ1-6
TGTGCCAGCAGTGTTTCAGTCGTAAGCTCACCCCTCCACTTT
CASSVSVVSSPLHF
>-|TRBV6-5|TRBJ2-3
TGTGCCAGCAGACCCGGAAGTAAAAATACGCAGTATTTT
CASRPGSKNTQYF
>-|TRBV19|TRBJ1-5
TGTGCCAGTAGTATACGGGTGGGCAAGGGCAATCAGCCCCAGCATTTT
CASSIRVGKGNQPQHF
>-|TRBV6-6|TRBJ1-4
TGTGCCAGCAGCCCAGCGGGTGGAGCAACTAATGAAAAACTGTTTTTT
CASSPAGGATNEKLFF
>-|TRBV4-2|TRBJ1-2
TGTGCCAGCAGCCGTAGGGAAAGCAGGGACTATGGCTACACCTTC
CASSRRESRDYGYTF
>-|TRBV28|TRBJ2-7
TGTGCCAGCAGTTTGAGCTCCTACGAGCAGTACTTC
CASSLSSYEQYF
>-|TRBV2|TRBJ2-2
TGTGCCAGCAAGGGGCAGCGAAGGGTGTCCACCGGGGAGCTGTTTTTT
CASKGQRRVSTGELFF
>-|TRBV19|TRBJ2-3
TGTGCCAGTAGTATGGGTCTCCTCACAGATACGCAGTATTTT
CASSMGLLTDTQYF
>TRBD1|TRBV7-9|TRBJ1-2
TGTGCCAGCAGCTTAAAGCAGGGGGCGAATGGCTACACCTTC
CASSLKQGANGYTF
>-|TRBV6-5|TRBJ1-4
TGTGCCAGCAGTTATAGGGGGGATGAAAAACTGTTTTTT
CASSYRGDEKLFF
>-|TRBV12-3/TRBV12-4|TRBJ1-1
TGTGCCAGCGGGGGGACTGAGAACACTGAAGCTTTCTTT
CASGGTENTEAFF
>TRBD2|TRBV6-5|TRBJ2-5
TGTGCCAGCAGCCCCGGGACTAGCATCGAGACCCAGTACTTC
CASSPGTSIETQYF
>-|TRBV30|TRBJ1-2
TGTGCCTGGATAGGGGGGAGACGGCCCTATGGCTACACCTTC
CAWIGGRRPYGYTF
>-|TRBV6-5|TRBJ1-5
TGTGCCAGCGTTGGGACGGCCGGCAATCAGCCCCAGCATTTT
CASVGTAGNQPQHF
>-|TRBV29-1|TRBJ1-1
TGCAGCACAGAGGGGTCGGTCACTGAAGCTTTCTTT
CSTEGSVTEAFF
>-|TRBV7-8|TRBJ2-3
TGTGCCAGCAGCCCGGGCAGTACAGATACGCAGTATTTT
CASSPGSTDTQYF